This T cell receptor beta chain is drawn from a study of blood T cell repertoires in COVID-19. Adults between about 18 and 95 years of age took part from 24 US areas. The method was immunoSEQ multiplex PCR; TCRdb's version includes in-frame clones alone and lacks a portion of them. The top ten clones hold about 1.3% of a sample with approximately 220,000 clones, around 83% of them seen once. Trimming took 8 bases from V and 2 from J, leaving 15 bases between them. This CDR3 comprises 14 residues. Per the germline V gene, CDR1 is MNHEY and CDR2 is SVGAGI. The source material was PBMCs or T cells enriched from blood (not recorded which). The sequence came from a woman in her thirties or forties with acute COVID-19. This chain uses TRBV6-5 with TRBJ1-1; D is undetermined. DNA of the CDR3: TGTGCCAGCCGCGGCGGCCAACCTAACACTGAAGCTTTCTTT. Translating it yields CASRGGQPNTEAFF.